This TCR beta chain derives from a study of breast tumors, draining lymph nodes, adjacent tissues. This clonotype was recorded at least ten times. Its matching antigen is unknown. Findings and caveats of the study: Tumor TCR diversity was below lymph nodes but above nontumor tissue. Findings are consistent with lymph node origin and intratumoral expansion of most tumor T cells.

Breast cancer patients provided tissue from their axillary draining lymph nodes. TCRdb re-called the multiplex PCR reads with MiXCR, one entry per CDR3 protein. In the table there are about 180,000 distinct CDR3 sequences, roughly a third of which are singletons. The TCR comes from a female donor with breast cancer. Some clones in this sample may be carry-over from other donors' samples. Sequenced sample: axillary lymph node tissue.

CDR3 sequence reads: CASSSTRTDTQYF. The CDR3 DNA reads TGTGCCAGCAGCTCCACTAGGACAGATACGCAGTATTTT. This sequence joins TRBV7-3 and TRBJ2-3; D is possibly TRBD2 (5 bases). Per the germline V gene, CDR1 is SGHTA and CDR2 is FQGTGA. The CDR3 totals 13 residues. The V gene lost 4 bases and the J gene lost 3 bases, with 8 bases spanning the gap.